The 25 T cell receptor beta chains given below trace back to one sample, sequenced in a study of T-cell memory formation after mild COVID-19. TCRdb redid the calling of the 5' RACE reads with MiXCR, one entry per CDR3 protein. The table lists 470,000 or so distinct CDR3 sequences, roughly 18% of them singletons. The sequenced sample consisted of PBMCs or a T cell subset sorted from them (not recorded which). The receptors come from a man younger than 35 who had mild COVID-19 (a few samples of this study predate the infection). Cell type and time point are not known.

This clonotype was counted a few times. J is TRBJ2-7 and V is TRBV27, with TRBD1 matching over 9 bases. Germline trimming cut 5 bases from V and 4 bases from J; bases unmatched to any gene: 6. This CDR3 comprises 14 residues. CDR1 and CDR2 (germline): MNHEY, SMNVEV (reference sequence). CDR3 DNA: TGTGCCAGCAGTCCTGGACAGGGGAAGTACGAGCAGTACGTC. This codes for CASSPGQGKYEQYV.

V and J are TRBV9 and TRBJ2-2; D is unclear. V was cut by 0 bases and J by 5 bases, with 5 bases left in between. CDR1 and CDR2 (germline): SGDLS, YYNGEE. The CDR3 contains 13 residues. CDR3 residues: CASSVVLTGELFF. The DNA of the CDR3 is TGTGCCAGCAGCGTAGTTTTGACCGGGGAGCTGTTTTTT.

This clonotype came up once. The CDR3 nucleotides read TGTGCCAGCAGCCATACAGGGAGGGCGCAGTATTTT. It is translated as CASSHTGRAQYF. This rearrangement joins TRBV3-1 to TRBJ2-3; possibly TRBD2 for D (7 bases). V gave up 3 bases and J gave up 10 bases, with 11 bases separating them. The length of the CDR3 is 12 residues. Germline-derived CDR1 and CDR2 are LGHDT and YNNKEL (reference sequence).

The chain uses TRBV12-3 or TRBV12-4 and TRBJ1-1, with 7 bases lining up with TRBD1. There are 16 residues in the CDR3. Germline trimming cut 2 bases from V and 1 base from J; bases unmatched to any gene: 7. This CDR3 is CASSLWAGGKNTEAFF. The CDR3 nucleotides are TGTGCCAGCAGTTTATGGGCAGGGGGTAAGAACACTGAAGCTTTCTTT.

This clonotype showed up just a few times. The V call is TRBV4-3, the J call TRBJ1-1; maybe TRBD1 (6 bases). This CDR3 has 15 residues. Trimming left V 3 bases short and J 4 bases short, with 15 bases between. CDR1 and CDR2 from the germline V gene are LGHNA and YSLEER. The CDR3 region is CASSHWRGEGTEAFF. The CDR3 nucleotides read TGCGCCAGCAGCCATTGGAGGGGGGAGGGCACTGAAGCTTTCTTT.

The chain uses TRBV5-1 and TRBJ1-6, with TRBD1 as a possible D gene (5 bases). V lost 0 bases and J 8 bases, leaving 9 bases between the germline ends. CDR3 length: 14 amino acids. Germline loops: CDR1 SGHRS, CDR2 YFSETQ. CDR3 nucleotide sequence: TGCGCCAGCAGCTTGGCAGGGAGAGATTCACCCCTCCACTTT. Translation gives CASSLAGRDSPLHF.

The rearrangement uses TRBV5-1 and TRBJ1-2; TRBD1 is a possible D gene (6 bases). Germline V gene lookup returns CDR1 SGHRS and CDR2 YFSETQ. Trimming pared 7 bases from V and 2 bases from J, leaving 15 bases between. The CDR3 sequence is 14 residues long. The CDR3 loop is CASRPLGGNYGYTF. In nucleotides, the CDR3 is TGCGCCAGCCGCCCTCTAGGGGGAAACTATGGCTACACCTTC.

The CDR3 here is CASSWTVSYPYEQYF. CDR3 in DNA: TGTGCCAGCAGTTGGACGGTATCGTATCCCTACGAGCAGTACTTC. V usage is TRBV6-1 and J usage is TRBJ2-7; D not resolved. Trimming removed 5 bases from V and 2 bases from J, with 16 bases in between. The CDR3 is made up of 15 amino acids. The germline V gene has CDR1 MNHNS and CDR2 SASEGT.

The chain links TRBV18 to TRBJ1-5, with unresolved D. The CDR3 spans 17 residues. V dropped 1 base and J dropped 0 bases, with 13 bases sitting between them. Germline V gene sequence: CDR1 KGHSH, CDR2 LQKENI. CDR3: CASSPQVNLNSNQPQHF. The CDR3 DNA follows: TGTGCCAGCTCACCACAAGTAAACCTAAATAGCAATCAGCCCCAGCATTTT. Filled out from reference TRBV18 and TRBJ1-5, the complete variable domain reads NAGVMQNPRHLVRRRGQEARLRCSPMKGHSHVYWYRQLPEEGLKFMVYLQKENIIDESGMPKERFSAEFPKEGPSILRIQQVVRGDSAAYFCASSPQVNLNSNQPQHFGDGTRLSIL.

This chain connects TRBV10-3 to TRBJ1-1, with 7 bases lining up with TRBD1. V lost 6 bases, J lost 4 bases, and 8 bases stayed unmatched. From germline, CDR1 is ENHRY and CDR2 SYGVKD. This CDR3 region has 14 residues. The CDR3: CAISEGAPVTEAFF. The DNA for the CDR3 is TGTGCCATCAGCGAGGGGGCGCCGGTCACTGAAGCTTTCTTT.

This clonotype was detected only a few times. The J gene is TRBJ2-1, the V gene TRBV21-1; TRBD2 is taken as the D call from the table, unchecked against the DNA. TRBV21-1 is assigned pseudogene status. CDR3 length equals 18 residues. The CDR3, as DNA: TGTGCCAGCAGCAAAGTGGAGCGGGGGGGCCGGTCCTACAATGAGCAGTTCTTC. It specifies CASSKVERGGRSYNEQFF.

In its sample, this clonotype was seen a few times. J is TRBJ2-7 and V is TRBV5-1; D might be TRBD1 or TRBD2, each matching 5 bases. With 2 bases removed from V and 2 bases from J, the gap between germline ends came to 14 bases. This CDR3 is 15 amino acids long. The germline gives CDR1 SGHRS, CDR2 YFSETQ. CDR3 nucleotide sequence: TGCGCCAGCAGCTTAACCGGGACGGGAACCTACGAGCAGTACTTC. Its protein product is CASSLTGTGTYEQYF.

This rearrangement joins TRBV29-1 to TRBJ2-7, with D perhaps matching TRBD1 (5 bases). The length of the CDR3 is 11 residues. Trimming stripped 7 bases from V and 3 bases from J, with 10 bases between. The V gene's germline CDR1 is SQVTM and CDR2 ANQGSEA. DNA of the CDR3: TGCAGCGGCGGTCAGGGCTACGAGCAGTACTTC. Translating gives CSGGQGYEQYF.

This chain uses TRBV6-6 with TRBJ1-3, with 7 bases identical to TRBD1. Germline V gives CDR1 MNHNY, CDR2 SVGAGI (reference sequence). The V and J ends lost 4 bases and 4 bases, in that order; junction bases with no gene match: 7. This CDR3 region has 15 residues. The CDR3: CASSFGTALGNTIYF. The CDR3 DNA follows: TGTGCCAGCAGTTTCGGGACAGCGCTCGGAAACACCATATATTTT.

The rearrangement uses TRBV6-5 and TRBJ1-5; 9 bases map to TRBD1. This CDR3 region has 18 residues. Germline lookup yields CDR1 MNHEY and CDR2 SVGAGI. V lost 5 bases, J lost 1 base, and 12 bases stayed unmatched. The CDR3 DNA is TGTGCCAGCAGTCTGTCCGGGACAGGGATTTGGAGCAATCAGCCCCAGCATTTT. Translated, it gives CASSLSGTGIWSNQPQHF.

The chain carries TRBV6-5 and TRBJ1-1; D is undetermined. Germline CDR1 MNHEY, CDR2 SVGAGI. The CDR3 extends over 11 amino acids. V gave up 3 bases and J gave up 9 bases, with 8 bases separating them. CDR3 loop: CASSYGQKAFF. CDR3 bases: TGTGCCAGCAGTTATGGTCAGAAAGCTTTCTTT.

This clonotype was counted between two and nine times. This chain connects TRBV9 to TRBJ2-1, with D possibly TRBD1 on 5 matching bases. The CDR3 spans 11 residues. The germline V gene encodes CDR1 SGDLS and CDR2 YYNGEE. The V end was cut by 3 bases, the J end by 7 bases, with 5 bases between. CDR3 nucleotide sequence: TGTGCCAGCAGCGAGGGGAATGAGCAGTTCTTC. It specifies CASSEGNEQFF.

This clonotype came up a few times. V usage is TRBV6-2 or TRBV6-3 and J usage is TRBJ2-4; weak D call: TRBD2 (6 bases). The length of the CDR3 is 14 residues. Trimming left V 7 bases short and J 2 bases short, with 12 bases between. Germline CDR1 reads MNHEY; CDR2 reads SVGEGT. CDR3 amino acids: CASNDRGTKNIQYF. CDR3 bases: TGTGCCAGCAACGACCGGGGGACCAAAAACATTCAGTACTTC.

This clonotype was observed a few times. V and J are TRBV4-1 and TRBJ2-6; the D is unclear. Trimming cost V 0 bases and J 2 bases, with 8 bases left between them. Per germline, CDR1 MGHRA and CDR2 YSYEKL. The CDR3 extends over 16 amino acids. The CDR3 spells CASSQDLTPGANVLTF. The CDR3 coding sequence is TGCGCCAGCAGCCAAGATCTCACGCCTGGGGCCAACGTCCTGACTTTC.

This chain links TRBV7-9 with TRBJ1-4, with 8 nucleotides matching TRBD1. The CDR3 covers 13 residues. Germline V lookup: CDR1 SEHNR, CDR2 FQNEAQ (reference sequence). Trimming removed 6 bases from V and 8 bases from J; junction bases left unmatched: 5. The CDR3 sequence: CASRDRGPEKLFF. The CDR3 DNA reads TGTGCCAGCAGAGACAGGGGCCCCGAAAAACTGTTTTTT.

This chain links TRBV7-2 with TRBJ2-4; D may be TRBD1 or TRBD2 (5 bases each). Trimming shortened V by 8 bases and J by 0 bases, and 11 bases separated the two germline ends. In germline, CDR1 is SGHTA, CDR2 FQGNSA. The CDR3 sequence is 14 residues long. The CDR3 region has the DNA TGTGCCAGCGGGTTGAGGGGAGCCAAAAACATTCAGTACTTC. This gives the protein CASGLRGAKNIQYF.

This clonotype was seen more than once but under ten times. The V gene is TRBV4-1, the J gene TRBJ2-3; 16 bases line up with TRBD2. The CDR3 runs 17 residues. Germline-derived CDR1 and CDR2 are MGHRA and YSYEKL. Trimming took 4 bases from V and 5 from J; bases not matched to a gene: 6. CDR3 sequence reads: CASSPGGTSGGEDTQYF. The CDR3 nucleotides read TGCGCCAGCAGCCCAGGCGGGACTAGCGGGGGGGAAGATACGCAGTATTTT.

This chain uses TRBV29-1 with TRBJ1-4; TRBD1 aligns across 7 bases. The CDR3 length is 13 residues. Per the germline V gene, CDR1 is SQVTM and CDR2 is ANQGSEA. With 6 bases clipped from V and 5 bases from J, the junction kept 6 bases outside the gene matches. The CDR3 loop is CSVAGQRNEKLFF. The DNA for the CDR3 is TGCAGCGTCGCGGGACAGAGGAATGAAAAACTGTTTTTT.

The V and J genes are TRBV5-1 and TRBJ2-7; D unclear. The CDR3 covers 13 residues. Germline CDR1 SGHRS, CDR2 YFSETQ. The ends were cut back, 4 bases at V and 4 bases at J, with 12 bases in the middle. DNA of the CDR3: TGCGCCAGCAGCCCTGGGATGAGGTACGAGCAGTACTTC. Amino acid sequence: CASSPGMRYEQYF.

The chain links TRBV27 to TRBJ2-1; TRBD2 agrees at 11 bases. Germline V gene data show CDR1 as MNHEY and CDR2 as SMNVEV (reference sequence). V shed 6 bases, J shed 5 bases, and the junction held 12 bases outside the gene matches. This CDR3 contains 17 residues. In DNA form, the CDR3 reads TGTGCCAGCAGCTACACCCGACTAGCGGGGTTCCACAATGAGCAGTTCTTC. Protein sequence: CASSYTRLAGFHNEQFF.